This TCR beta chain was sequenced for a study of T cells in Graves' hyperthyroidism and ophthalmopathy. Study findings and constraints: Most thyroid clonotypes expanded above 0.001 were also detected in blood. The model foresaw ophthalmopathy a median roughly 6 months prior to onset.

This clonotype turned up a few times. Its antigen is not known. RNA transcripts served as the template for amplifying TCR beta CDR3 regions. The TCR CDR3 was amplified in a first-round RT-PCR using the HTBI primer set. TCRdb analysed the multiplex PCR reads with MiXCR anew, one entry per CDR3 protein. This table holds a few hundred thousand distinct CDR3 sequences, about 18% found once. Individuals with ophthalmopathy presented a Clinical Activity Score of at least 3, a NOSPECS grade of at least 4 and a duration under 3 months. For the diagnoses, clinical symptoms, serum thyroxine and TRAb, thyroid ultrasound and orbital computed tomography were used. Sequenced sample: blood. The receptor was derived from a man younger than 30 with Graves' ophthalmopathy.

The CDR3 loop is CSARRDRGHVTPLHF. CDR3 nucleotide sequence: TGCAGTGCTAGGCGGGACAGGGGACACGTCACACCCCTCCACTTT. The J gene is TRBJ1-6, the V gene TRBV20-1; 10 nucleotides match TRBD1. Germline CDR1 DFQATT, CDR2 SNEGSKA (reference sequence). The CDR3 loop spans 15 amino acids. V shed 3 bases, J shed 11 bases, and the junction held 10 bases outside the gene matches.